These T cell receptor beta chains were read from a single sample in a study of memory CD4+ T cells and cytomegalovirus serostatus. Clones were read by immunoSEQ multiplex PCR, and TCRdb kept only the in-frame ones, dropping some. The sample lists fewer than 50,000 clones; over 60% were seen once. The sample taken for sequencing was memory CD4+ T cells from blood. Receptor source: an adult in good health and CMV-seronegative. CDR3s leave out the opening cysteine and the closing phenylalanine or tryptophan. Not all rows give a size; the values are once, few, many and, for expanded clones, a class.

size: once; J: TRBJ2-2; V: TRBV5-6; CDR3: ASSLGQHTGELF
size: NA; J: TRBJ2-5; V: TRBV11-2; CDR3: ASSLQGLQGWETQY
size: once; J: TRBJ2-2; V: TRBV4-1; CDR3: ASSQDLRFAGGQSGELF
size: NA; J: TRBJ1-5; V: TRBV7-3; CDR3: ASSQGTPTDNQPQH
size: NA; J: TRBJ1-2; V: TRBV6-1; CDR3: ASSEAGGPKYGYT
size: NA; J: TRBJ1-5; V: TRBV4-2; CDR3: ASSQEPTGVQNQPQH
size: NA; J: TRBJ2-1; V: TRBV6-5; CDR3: ASRPGSDSYNEQF
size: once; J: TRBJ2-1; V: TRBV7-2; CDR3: ASSSSGSGEQF
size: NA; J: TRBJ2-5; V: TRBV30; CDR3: AWSRQTIQETQY
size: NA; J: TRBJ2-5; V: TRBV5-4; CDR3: ASRQGIEETQY
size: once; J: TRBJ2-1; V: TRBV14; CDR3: ASSQVLAGRQF
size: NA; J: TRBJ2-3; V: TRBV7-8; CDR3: ASSSGLAGGPDTDTQY
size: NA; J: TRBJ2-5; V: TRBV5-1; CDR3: ASSPGGRTKETQY
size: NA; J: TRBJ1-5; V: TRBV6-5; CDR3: ASRTGDQPQH
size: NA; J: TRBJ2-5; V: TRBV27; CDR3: ASSFVYSGTGGRETQY
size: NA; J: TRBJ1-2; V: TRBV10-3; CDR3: AISNGRGDYGYT